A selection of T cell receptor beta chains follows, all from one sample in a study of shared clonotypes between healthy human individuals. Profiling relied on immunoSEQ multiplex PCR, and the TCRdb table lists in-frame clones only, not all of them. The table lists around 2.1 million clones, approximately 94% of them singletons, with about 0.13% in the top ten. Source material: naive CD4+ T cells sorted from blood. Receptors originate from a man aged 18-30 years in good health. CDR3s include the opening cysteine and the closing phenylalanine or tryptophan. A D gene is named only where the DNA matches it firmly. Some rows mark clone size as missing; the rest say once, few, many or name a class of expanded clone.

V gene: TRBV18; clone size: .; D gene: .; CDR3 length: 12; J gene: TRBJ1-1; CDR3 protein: CASSQGNTEAFF; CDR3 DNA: TGTGCCAGCTCACAGGGGAACACTGAAGCTTTCTTT
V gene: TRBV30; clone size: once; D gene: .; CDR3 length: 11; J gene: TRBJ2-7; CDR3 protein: CAWGTSPGQYF; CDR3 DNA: TGTGCCTGGGGTACGTCACCAGGGCAGTACTTC
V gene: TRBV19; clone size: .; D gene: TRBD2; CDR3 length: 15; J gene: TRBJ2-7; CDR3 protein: CASSNGGLVSYEQYF; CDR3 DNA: TGTGCCAGTAGTAACGGGGGACTAGTCTCCTACGAGCAGTACTTC
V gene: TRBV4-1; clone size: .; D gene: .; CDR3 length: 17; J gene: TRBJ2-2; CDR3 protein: CASSQEGRGANTGELFF; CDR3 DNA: TGCGCCAGCAGCCAAGAGGGCAGGGGGGCGAACACCGGGGAGCTGTTTTTT
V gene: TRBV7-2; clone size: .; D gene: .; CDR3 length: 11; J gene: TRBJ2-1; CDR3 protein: CASSLSYEQFF; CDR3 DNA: TGTGCCAGCAGCTTGAGTTATGAGCAGTTCTTC
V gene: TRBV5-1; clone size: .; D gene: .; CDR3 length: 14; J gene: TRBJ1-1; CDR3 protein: CASQTTSVNTEAFF; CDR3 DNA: TGCGCCAGCCAAACAACGTCCGTGAACACTGAAGCTTTCTTT
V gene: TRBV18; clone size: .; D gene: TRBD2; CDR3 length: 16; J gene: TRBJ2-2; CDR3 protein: CASSPLGGTNTGELFF; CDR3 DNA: TGTGCCAGCTCACCCTTGGGGGGGACGAACACCGGGGAGCTGTTTTTT
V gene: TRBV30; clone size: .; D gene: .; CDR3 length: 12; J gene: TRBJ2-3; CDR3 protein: CAWSAGGDTQYF; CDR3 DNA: TGTGCCTGGAGTGCTGGGGGAGATACGCAGTATTTT
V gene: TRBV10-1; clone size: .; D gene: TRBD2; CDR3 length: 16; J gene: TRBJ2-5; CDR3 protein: CASSESLAGNQETQYF; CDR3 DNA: TGCGCCAGCAGTGAGTCGCTAGCGGGGAACCAAGAGACCCAGTACTTC
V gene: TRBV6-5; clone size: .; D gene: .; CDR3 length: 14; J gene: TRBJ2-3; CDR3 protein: CASAALGSADTQYF; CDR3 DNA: TGTGCCTCCGCAGCCCTCGGGTCGGCAGATACGCAGTATTTT
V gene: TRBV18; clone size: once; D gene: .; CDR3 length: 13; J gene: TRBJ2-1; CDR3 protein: CASSPQGGNEQFF; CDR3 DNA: TGTGCCAGCTCACCTCAGGGGGGCAATGAGCAGTTCTTC
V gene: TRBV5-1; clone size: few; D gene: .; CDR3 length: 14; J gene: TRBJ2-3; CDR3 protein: CASSLRDSTDTQYF; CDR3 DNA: TGCGCCAGCAGCTTGAGGGATAGCACAGATACGCAGTATTTT
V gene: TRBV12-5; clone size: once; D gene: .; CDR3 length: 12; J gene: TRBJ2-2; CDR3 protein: CASGLVRAELFF; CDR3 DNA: TGTGCTAGTGGTTTGGTAAGAGCTGAGCTGTTTTTT
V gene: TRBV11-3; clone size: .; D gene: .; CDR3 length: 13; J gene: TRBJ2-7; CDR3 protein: CASSLGETYEQYF; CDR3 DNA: TGTGCCAGCAGCTTGGGGGAGACCTACGAGCAGTACTTC
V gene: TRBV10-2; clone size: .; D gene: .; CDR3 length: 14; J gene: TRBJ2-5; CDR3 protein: CASSVVVVQETQYF; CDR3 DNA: TGCGCCAGCAGCGTGGTGGTGGTTCAAGAGACCCAGTACTTC
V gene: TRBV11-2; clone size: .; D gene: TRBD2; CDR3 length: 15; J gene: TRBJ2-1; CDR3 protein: CASSLALAGNNEQFF; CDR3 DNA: TGTGCCAGCAGCTTAGCCCTAGCGGGGAACAATGAGCAGTTCTTC
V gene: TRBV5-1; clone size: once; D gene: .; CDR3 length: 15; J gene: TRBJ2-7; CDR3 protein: CASSPPEGGNYEQYF; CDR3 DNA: TGCGCCAGCAGCCCCCCGGAGGGCGGGAACTACGAGCAGTACTTC
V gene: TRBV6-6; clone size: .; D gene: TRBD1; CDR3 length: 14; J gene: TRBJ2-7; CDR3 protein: CASSSRQGSYEQYF; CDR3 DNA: TGTGCCAGCAGCTCCCGACAGGGCTCCTACGAGCAGTACTTC
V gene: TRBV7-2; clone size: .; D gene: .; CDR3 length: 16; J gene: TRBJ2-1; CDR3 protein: CASSLARGGSYNEQFF; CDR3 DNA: TGTGCCAGCAGCTTAGCGAGGGGCGGGTCCTACAATGAGCAGTTCTTC
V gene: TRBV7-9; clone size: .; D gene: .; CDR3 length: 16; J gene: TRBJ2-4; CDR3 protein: CASSPGPFSAKNIQYF; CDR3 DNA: TGTGCCAGCAGCCCGGGACCTTTCTCGGCCAAAAACATTCAGTACTTC
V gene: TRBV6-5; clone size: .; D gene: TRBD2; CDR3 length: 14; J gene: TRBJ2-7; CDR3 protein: CASREGLLRDEQYF; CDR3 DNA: TGTGCCAGCAGGGAGGGACTACTGAGGGACGAGCAGTACTTC
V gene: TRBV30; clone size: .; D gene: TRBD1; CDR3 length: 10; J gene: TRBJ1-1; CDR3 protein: CAWGDRWAFF; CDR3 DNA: TGTGCCTGGGGGGACAGATGGGCTTTCTTT
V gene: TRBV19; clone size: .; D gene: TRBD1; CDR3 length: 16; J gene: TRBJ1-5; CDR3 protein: CASSVTGIGSNQPQHF; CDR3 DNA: TGTGCCAGTAGTGTGACAGGGATTGGTAGCAATCAGCCCCAGCATTTT
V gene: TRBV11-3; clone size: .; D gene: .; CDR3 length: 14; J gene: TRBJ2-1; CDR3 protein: CASSLGGIYNEQFF; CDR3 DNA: TGTGCCAGCAGCTTGGGGGGTATTTACAATGAGCAGTTCTTC
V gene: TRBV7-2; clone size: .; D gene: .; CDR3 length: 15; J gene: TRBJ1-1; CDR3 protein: CASSLVGGANTEAFF; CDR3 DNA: TGTGCCAGCAGCTTAGTGGGGGGCGCGAACACTGAAGCTTTCTTT
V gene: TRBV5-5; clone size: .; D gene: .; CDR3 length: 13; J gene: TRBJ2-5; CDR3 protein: CASSLPLQETQYF; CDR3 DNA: TGTGCCAGCAGCTTGCCCTTACAAGAGACCCAGTACTTC
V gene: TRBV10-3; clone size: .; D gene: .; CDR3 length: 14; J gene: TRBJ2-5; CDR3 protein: CAITPGLFGETQYF; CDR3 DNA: TGTGCCATCACCCCGGGACTTTTCGGGGAGACCCAGTACTTC
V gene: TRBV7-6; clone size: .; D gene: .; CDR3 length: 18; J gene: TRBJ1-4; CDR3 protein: CASSLVSRDSVTNEKLFF; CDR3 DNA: TGTGCCAGCAGCTTAGTGTCCCGCGACAGTGTAACTAATGAAAAACTGTTTTTT
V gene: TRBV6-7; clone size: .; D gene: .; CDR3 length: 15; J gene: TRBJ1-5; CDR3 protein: CASSYCRGRDQPQHF; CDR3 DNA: TGTGCCAGCAGTTACTGCAGGGGTAGGGATCAGCCCCAGCATTTT
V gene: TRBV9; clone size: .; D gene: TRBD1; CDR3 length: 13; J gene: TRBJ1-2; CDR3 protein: CASSVGQDYGYTF; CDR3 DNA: TGTGCCAGCAGCGTGGGACAGGACTATGGCTACACCTTC
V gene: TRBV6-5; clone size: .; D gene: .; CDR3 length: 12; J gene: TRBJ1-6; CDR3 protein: CASSGLNSPLHF; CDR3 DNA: TGTGCCAGCAGCGGACTTAATTCACCCCTCCACTTT
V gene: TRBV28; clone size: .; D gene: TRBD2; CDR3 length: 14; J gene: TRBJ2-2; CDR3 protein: CASILAGGPGELFF; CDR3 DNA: TGTGCCAGCATTCTAGCGGGGGGTCCCGGGGAGCTGTTTTTT
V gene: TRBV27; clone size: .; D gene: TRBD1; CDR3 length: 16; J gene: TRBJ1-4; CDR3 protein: CASSVNPGQINEKLFF; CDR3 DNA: TGTGCCAGCAGTGTCAACCCGGGACAGATTAATGAAAAACTGTTTTTT
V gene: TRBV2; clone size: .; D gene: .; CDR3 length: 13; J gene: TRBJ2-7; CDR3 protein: CASRDSLLYEQYF; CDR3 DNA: TGTGCCAGCAGGGATTCCCTACTCTACGAGCAGTACTTC
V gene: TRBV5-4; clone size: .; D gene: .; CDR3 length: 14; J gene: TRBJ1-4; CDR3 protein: CASSSRSTNEKLFF; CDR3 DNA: TGTGCCAGCAGCTCTCGCTCAACTAATGAAAAACTGTTTTTT
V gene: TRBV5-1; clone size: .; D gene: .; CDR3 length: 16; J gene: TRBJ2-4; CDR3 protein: CASSLEPTGASNIQYF; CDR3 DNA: TGCGCCAGCAGCTTGGAACCGACAGGCGCATCAAACATTCAGTACTTC
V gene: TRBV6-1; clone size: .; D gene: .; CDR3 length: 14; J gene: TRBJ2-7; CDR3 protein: CASSEARQSYEQYF; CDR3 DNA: TGTGCCAGCAGTGAAGCGCGCCAAAGCTACGAGCAGTACTTC
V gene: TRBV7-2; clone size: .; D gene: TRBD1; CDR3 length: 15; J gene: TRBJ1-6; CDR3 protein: CASSFDRGYNSPLHF; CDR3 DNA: TGTGCCAGCAGCTTCGACAGGGGATATAATTCACCCCTCCACTTT
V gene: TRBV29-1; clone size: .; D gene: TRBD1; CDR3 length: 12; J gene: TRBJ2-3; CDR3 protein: CSVRDRADTQYF; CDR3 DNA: TGCAGCGTGCGGGACAGGGCAGATACGCAGTATTTT
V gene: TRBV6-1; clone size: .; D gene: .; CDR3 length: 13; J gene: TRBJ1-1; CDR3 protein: CASSEALRGEAFF; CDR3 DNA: TGTGCCAGCAGTGAAGCGCTCAGGGGAGAAGCTTTCTTT
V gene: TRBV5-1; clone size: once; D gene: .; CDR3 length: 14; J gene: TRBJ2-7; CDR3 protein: CASRGTDLSYEQYF; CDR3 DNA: TGCGCCAGCCGGGGGACGGACCTTTCCTACGAGCAGTACTTC
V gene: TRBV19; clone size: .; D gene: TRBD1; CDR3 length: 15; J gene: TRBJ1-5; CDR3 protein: CASKPTGGSYQPQHF; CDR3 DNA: TGTGCCAGTAAACCCACAGGGGGCAGCTATCAGCCCCAGCATTTT
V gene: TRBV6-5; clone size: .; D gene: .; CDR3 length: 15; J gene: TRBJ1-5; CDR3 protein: CASTPGVGGNQPQHF; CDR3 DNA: TGTGCCAGCACCCCCGGGGTGGGAGGCAATCAGCCCCAGCATTTT
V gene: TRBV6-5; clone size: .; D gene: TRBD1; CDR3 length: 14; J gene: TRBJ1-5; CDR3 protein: CASRAGTGNQPQHF; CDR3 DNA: TGTGCCAGCAGGGCCGGGACAGGGAATCAGCCCCAGCATTTT
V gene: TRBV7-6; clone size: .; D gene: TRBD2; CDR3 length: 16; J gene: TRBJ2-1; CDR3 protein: CASSSRASGPRDEQFF; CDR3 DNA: TGTGCCAGCAGCTCCCGGGCTAGCGGACCGAGGGATGAGCAGTTCTTC
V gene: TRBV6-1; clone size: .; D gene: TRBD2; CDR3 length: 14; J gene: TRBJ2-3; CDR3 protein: CASRLAGGADTQYF; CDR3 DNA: TGTGCCAGCAGACTAGCGGGAGGGGCAGATACGCAGTATTTT
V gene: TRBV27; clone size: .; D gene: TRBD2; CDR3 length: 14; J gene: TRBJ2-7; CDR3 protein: CASSLMGGGYEQYF; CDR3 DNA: TGTGCCAGCAGTTTGATGGGGGGGGGTTATGAGCAGTACTTC
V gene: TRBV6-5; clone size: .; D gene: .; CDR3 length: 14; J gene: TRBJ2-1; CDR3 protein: CASKRGGTYNEQFF; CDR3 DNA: TGTGCCAGCAAAAGGGGGGGGACCTACAATGAGCAGTTCTTC
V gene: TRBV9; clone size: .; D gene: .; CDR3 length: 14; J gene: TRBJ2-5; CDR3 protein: CASSQYATQETQYF; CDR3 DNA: TGTGCCAGCAGCCAATACGCGACCCAAGAGACCCAGTACTTC
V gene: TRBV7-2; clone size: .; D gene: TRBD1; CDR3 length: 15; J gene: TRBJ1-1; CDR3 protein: CASSSRTGAGAEAFF; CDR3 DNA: TGTGCCAGCAGCTCAAGGACAGGGGCTGGCGCTGAAGCTTTCTTT
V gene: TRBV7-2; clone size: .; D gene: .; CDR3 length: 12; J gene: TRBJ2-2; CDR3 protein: CASSSQPGELFF; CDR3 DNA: TGTGCCAGCAGCTCACAACCCGGGGAGCTGTTTTTT
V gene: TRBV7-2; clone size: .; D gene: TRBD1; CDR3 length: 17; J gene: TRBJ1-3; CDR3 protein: CASSSPVQGGPGNTIYF; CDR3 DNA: TGTGCCAGCAGCAGCCCCGTGCAGGGGGGCCCTGGAAACACCATATATTTT
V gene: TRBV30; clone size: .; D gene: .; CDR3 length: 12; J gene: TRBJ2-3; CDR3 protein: CAWGSPTDTQYF; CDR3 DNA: TGTGCCTGGGGGAGCCCCACAGATACGCAGTATTTT
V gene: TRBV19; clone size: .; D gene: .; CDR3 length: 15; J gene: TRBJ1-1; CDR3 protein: CASSIVPGAGTEAFF; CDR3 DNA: TGTGCCAGTAGTATAGTCCCAGGGGCGGGCACTGAAGCTTTCTTT
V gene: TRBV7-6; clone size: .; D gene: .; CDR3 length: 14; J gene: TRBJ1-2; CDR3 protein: CASSLGPILYGYTF; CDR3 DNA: TGTGCCAGCAGCTTAGGTCCCATTTTATATGGCTACACCTTC
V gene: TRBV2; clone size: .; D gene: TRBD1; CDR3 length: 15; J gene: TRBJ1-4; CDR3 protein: CASSETGTENEKLFF; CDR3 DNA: TGTGCCAGCAGTGAGACCGGGACAGAAAATGAAAAACTGTTTTTT
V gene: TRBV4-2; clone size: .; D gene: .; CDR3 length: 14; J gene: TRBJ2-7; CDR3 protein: CASSQDWANYEQYF; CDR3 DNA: TGTGCCAGCAGCCAAGATTGGGCGAACTACGAGCAGTACTTC
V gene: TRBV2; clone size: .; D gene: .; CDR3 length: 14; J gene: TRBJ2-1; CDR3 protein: CASSEQDLAAPEFF; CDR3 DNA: TGTGCCAGCAGTGAACAGGACTTAGCGGCCCCGGAGTTCTTC
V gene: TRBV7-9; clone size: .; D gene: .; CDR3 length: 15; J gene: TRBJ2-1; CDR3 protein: CASSVLGSSYNEQFF; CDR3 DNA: TGTGCCAGCAGCGTATTGGGTAGCTCCTACAATGAGCAGTTCTTC